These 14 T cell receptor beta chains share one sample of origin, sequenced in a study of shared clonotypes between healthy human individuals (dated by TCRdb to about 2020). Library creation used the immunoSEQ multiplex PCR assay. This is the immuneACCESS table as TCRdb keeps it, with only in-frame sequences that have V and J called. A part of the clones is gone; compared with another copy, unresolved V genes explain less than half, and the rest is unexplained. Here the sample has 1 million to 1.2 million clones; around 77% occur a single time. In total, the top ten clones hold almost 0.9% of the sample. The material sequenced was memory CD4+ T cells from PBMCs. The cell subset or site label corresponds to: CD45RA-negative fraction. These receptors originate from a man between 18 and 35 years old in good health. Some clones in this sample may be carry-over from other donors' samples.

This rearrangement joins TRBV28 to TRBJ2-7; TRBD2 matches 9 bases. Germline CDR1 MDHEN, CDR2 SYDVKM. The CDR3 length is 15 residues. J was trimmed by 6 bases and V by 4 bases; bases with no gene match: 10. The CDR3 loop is CASSWVQREVSEQYF. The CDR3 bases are TGTGCCAGCAGTTGGGTACAGCGGGAGGTTAGCGAGCAGTACTTC.

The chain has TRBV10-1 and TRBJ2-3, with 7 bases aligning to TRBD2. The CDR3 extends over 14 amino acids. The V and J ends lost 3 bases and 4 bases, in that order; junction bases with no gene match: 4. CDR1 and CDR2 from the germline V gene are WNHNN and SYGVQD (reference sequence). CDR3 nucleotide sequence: TGCGCCAGCAGTGACGGGGGGTCCGCAGATACGCAGTATTTT. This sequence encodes CASSDGGSADTQYF.

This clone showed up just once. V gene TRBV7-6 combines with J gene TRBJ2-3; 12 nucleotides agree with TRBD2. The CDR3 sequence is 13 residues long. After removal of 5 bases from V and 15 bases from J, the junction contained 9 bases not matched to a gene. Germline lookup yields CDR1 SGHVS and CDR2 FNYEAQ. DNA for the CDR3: TGTGCCAGCAGCCCAGGGACTAGCGGGCCTTTTTATTTT. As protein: CASSPGTSGPFYF.

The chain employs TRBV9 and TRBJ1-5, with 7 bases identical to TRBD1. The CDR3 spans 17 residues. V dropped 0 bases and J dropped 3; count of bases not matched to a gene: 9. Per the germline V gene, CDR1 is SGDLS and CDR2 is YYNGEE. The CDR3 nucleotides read TGTGCCAGCAGCGTAGCGGCGAGAGGGGGCCTCAATCAGCCCCAGCATTTT. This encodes CASSVAARGGLNQPQHF.

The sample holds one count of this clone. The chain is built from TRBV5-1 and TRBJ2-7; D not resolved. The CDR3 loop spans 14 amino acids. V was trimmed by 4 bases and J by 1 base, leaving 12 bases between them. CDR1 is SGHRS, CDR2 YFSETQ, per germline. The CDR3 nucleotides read TGCGCCAGCAGCCTCGGAAGGGAATCCTACGAGCAGTACTTC. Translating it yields CASSLGRESYEQYF.

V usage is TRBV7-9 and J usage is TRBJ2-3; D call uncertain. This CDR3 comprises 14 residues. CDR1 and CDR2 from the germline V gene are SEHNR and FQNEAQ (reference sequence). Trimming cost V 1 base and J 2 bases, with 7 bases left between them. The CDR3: CASSLDGPTDTQYF. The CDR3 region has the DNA TGTGCCAGCAGCTTAGACGGTCCCACAGATACGCAGTATTTT.

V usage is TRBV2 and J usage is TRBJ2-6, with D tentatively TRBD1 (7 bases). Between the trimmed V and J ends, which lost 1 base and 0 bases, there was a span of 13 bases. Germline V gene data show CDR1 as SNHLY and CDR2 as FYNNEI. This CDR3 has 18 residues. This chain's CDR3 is CASSEGQGGRSGANVLTF. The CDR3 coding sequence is TGTGCCAGCAGTGAAGGGCAGGGGGGCCGCTCTGGGGCCAACGTCCTGACTTTC.

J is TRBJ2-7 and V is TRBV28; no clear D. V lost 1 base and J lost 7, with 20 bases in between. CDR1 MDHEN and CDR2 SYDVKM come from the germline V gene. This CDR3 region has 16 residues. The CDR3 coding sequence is TGTGCCAGCAGTTTATTGCGAACAGCAACCTTCAAAGAGCAGTACTTC. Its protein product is CASSLLRTATFKEQYF.

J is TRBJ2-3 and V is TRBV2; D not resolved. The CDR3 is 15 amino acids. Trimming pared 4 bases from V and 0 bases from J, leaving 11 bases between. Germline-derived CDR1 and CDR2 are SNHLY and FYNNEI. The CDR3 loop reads CASSGPTPSTDTQYF. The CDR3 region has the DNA TGTGCCAGCAGTGGTCCGACGCCCAGCACAGATACGCAGTATTTT. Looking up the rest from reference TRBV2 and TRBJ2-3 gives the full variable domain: EPEVTQTPSHQVTQMGQEVILRCVPISNHLYFYWYRQILGQKVEFLVSFYNNEISEKSEIFDDQFSVERPDGSNFTLKIRSTKLEDSAMYFCASSGPTPSTDTQYFGPGTRLTVL.

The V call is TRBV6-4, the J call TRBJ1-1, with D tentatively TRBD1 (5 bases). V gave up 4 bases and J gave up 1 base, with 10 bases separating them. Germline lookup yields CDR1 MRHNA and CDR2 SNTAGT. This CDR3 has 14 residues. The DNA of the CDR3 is TGTGCCAGCAGTGCCACCACAGGGAACACTGAAGCTTTCTTT. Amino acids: CASSATTGNTEAFF.

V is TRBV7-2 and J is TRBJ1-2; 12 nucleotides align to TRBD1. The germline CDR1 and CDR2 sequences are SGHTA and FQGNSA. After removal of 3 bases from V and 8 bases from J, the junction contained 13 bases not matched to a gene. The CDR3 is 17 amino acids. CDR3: CASSLGGTGGAFRGYTF. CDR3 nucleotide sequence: TGTGCCAGCAGCTTGGGTGGGACAGGGGGCGCATTTAGGGGCTACACCTTC.

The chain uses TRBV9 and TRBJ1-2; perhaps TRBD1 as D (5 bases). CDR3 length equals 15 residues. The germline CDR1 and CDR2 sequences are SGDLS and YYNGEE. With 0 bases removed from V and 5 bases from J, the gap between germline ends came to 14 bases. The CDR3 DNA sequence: TGTGCCAGCAGCGTAGAGGCAGGGTCGAGGTATGGCTACACCTTC. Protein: CASSVEAGSRYGYTF.

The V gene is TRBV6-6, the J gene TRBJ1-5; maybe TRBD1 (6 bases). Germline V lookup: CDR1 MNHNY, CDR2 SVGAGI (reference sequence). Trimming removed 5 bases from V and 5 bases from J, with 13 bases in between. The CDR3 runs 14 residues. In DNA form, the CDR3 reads TGTGCCAGCAGTAAGCAGGGGCGGGATCAGCCCCAGCATTTT. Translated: CASSKQGRDQPQHF.

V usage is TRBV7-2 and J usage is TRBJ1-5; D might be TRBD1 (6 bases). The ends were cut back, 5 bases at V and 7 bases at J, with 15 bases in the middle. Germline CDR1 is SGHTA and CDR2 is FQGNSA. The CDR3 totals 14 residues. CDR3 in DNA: TGTGCCAGCAGCCGCGCAGGGGCCGGGCAGCCCCAGCATTTT. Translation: CASSRAGAGQPQHF.